The 14 T cell receptor beta chains below all came from one sample that was sequenced in a study of T-cell reconstitution after alpha-beta-depleted transplantation in children (dated by TCRdb to about 2016). The treatment or condition label of this sample denotes: allogeneic hematopoietic cell transplantation with graft depleted of TCRalphabeta T cells and CD19 B cells. The library was generated by PCR. Sequencing instrument: Illumina HiSeq 2500. To normalize quantification of the TCRbeta repertoire, the TCR libraries were built with molecular barcoding that relied on unique molecular identifiers. TCRdb cleaned the public reads at Q25 with fastp, built clones with MiXCR and kept in-frame beta chains. All rows with the same CDR3 protein become a single entry with the most common DNA and genes. For this sample there are approximately 520,000 distinct CDR3 sequences; approximately 10% appear just once. The ten largest account for around 13% of the sample.

This specimen was PBMCs, mostly from graft donor cells, taken 180 days after TCRalphabeta/CD19-depleted stem cell transplant. The receptors derive from a female patient aged 2 to 10 who had a stem cell transplant for aplastic anemia, so the T cells may come from the graft donor.

This clonotype was counted only a few times. This chain uses TRBV5-1 with TRBJ1-5; D not resolved. Germline-derived CDR1 and CDR2 are SGHRS and YFSETQ. Deletions cut 0 bases from V and 0 bases from J, with 10 bases between. The CDR3 length is 16 residues. CDR3 coding DNA: TGCGCCAGCAGCTTGGGGGCAGCAAATAGCAATCAGCCCCAGCATTTT. This translates into CASSLGAANSNQPQHF.

This clonotype was counted many times. The rearrangement uses TRBV5-5 and TRBJ2-2; the D gene could be TRBD1 or TRBD2 (6 bases each). CDR1 SGHKS and CDR2 YYEKEE come from the germline V gene (reference sequence). Deletions cut 4 bases from V and 4 bases from J, with 17 bases between. This CDR3 spans 16 amino acids. The CDR3 loop reads CASSQQGGRSTGELFF. The CDR3 DNA follows: TGTGCCAGCAGCCAACAGGGAGGAAGGTCCACCGGGGAGCTGTTTTTT.

This clonotype was observed a few times. V usage is TRBV20-1 and J usage is TRBJ2-7, with 8 bases lining up with TRBD2. The length of the CDR3 is 13 residues. J was trimmed by 3 bases and V by 4 bases; bases with no gene match: 5. Germline CDR1 and CDR2: DFQATT and SNEGSKA (reference sequence). CDR3 protein: CSAKSGSSYEQYF. DNA for the CDR3: TGCAGTGCTAAAAGCGGGAGTAGCTACGAGCAGTACTTC.

This clonotype was counted only a few times. The chain employs TRBV7-3 and TRBJ2-5, with 9 bases lining up with TRBD2. V trimming: 3 bases; J trimming: 0 bases; junction bases outside the gene matches: 5. The CDR3 has 16 residues. Germline V lookup: CDR1 SGHTA, CDR2 FQGTGA. CDR3 loop: CASSLGLAGNQETQYF. CDR3 sequence (DNA): TGTGCCAGCAGCTTGGGGCTAGCGGGAAACCAAGAGACCCAGTACTTC.

V gene TRBV7-9 combines with J gene TRBJ2-7, with no clear D. Trimming left V 1 base short and J 3 bases short, with 10 bases between. Per the germline V gene, CDR1 is SEHNR and CDR2 is FQNEAQ (reference sequence). There are 14 residues in the CDR3. In DNA, the CDR3 is TGTGCCAGCAGCTTAGTAATCGACGGCTACGAGCAGTACGTC. As protein: CASSLVIDGYEQYV.

This clonotype was counted a few times. The chain combines TRBV12-3 or TRBV12-4 with TRBJ1-1; 10 positions match TRBD1. This CDR3 is 12 amino acids long. With 7 bases clipped from V and 10 bases from J, the junction kept 6 bases outside the gene matches. This CDR3 is CASKRQGAGAFF. The CDR3 region has the DNA TGTGCCAGCAAAAGACAGGGGGCCGGAGCTTTCTTT.

The sample holds a few counts of this clonotype. The rearrangement uses TRBV7-9 and TRBJ1-1; D remains ambiguous. The germline V gene has CDR1 SEHNR and CDR2 FQNEAQ (reference sequence). Trimming removed 3 bases at V and 7 bases at J, with 9 bases between. This CDR3 is built from 12 residues. CDR3 loop: CASSFDGVEAFF. CDR3 in DNA: TGTGCCAGCAGCTTTGACGGGGTTGAAGCTTTCTTT.

The sample holds a few counts of this clonotype. The V call is TRBV7-8, the J call TRBJ1-4; no reliable D call. The CDR3 runs to 17 residues. The germline V gene has CDR1 SGHVS and CDR2 FQNEAQ. V was clipped by 0 bases and J by 5 bases, with 16 bases between them. The CDR3 sequence: CASSLAAARQLNEKLFF. The CDR3, as DNA: TGTGCCAGCAGCTTAGCCGCCGCGCGCCAGTTAAATGAAAAACTGTTTTTT.

This clonotype was counted ten times or more. The V call is TRBV4-3, the J call TRBJ2-3; 9 bases line up with TRBD1. CDR3 length: 16 amino acids. In germline, CDR1 is LGHNA, CDR2 YSLEER. The V and J ends lost 4 bases and 6 bases, in that order; junction bases with no gene match: 11. The CDR3 loop is CASSPSRDRVYDTQYF. In DNA, the CDR3 is TGCGCCAGCAGCCCGTCCCGGGACAGGGTTTACGATACGCAGTATTTT.

The chain joins TRBV12-3 or TRBV12-4 to TRBJ2-5; 10 bases are shared with TRBD2. CDR3 size: 14 residues. Trimming removed 8 bases from V and 4 bases from J; junction bases left unmatched: 7. This CDR3 reads CASGSSGSTETQYF. The CDR3 DNA follows: TGTGCCAGCGGTTCTAGCGGGAGTACAGAGACCCAGTACTTC.

This clonotype was seen more than once but under ten times. J is TRBJ1-1 and V is TRBV21-1. TRBV21-1 is given as a pseudogene. This CDR3 contains 15 residues. The CDR3 region has the DNA TGTGCCAGCAGCAAGGACGGAGAAATGAACACTGAAGCTTTCTTT. It translates to CASSKDGEMNTEAFF.

The rearrangement joins TRBV7-9 to TRBJ1-5, with a weak D call TRBD1 (6 bases). The germline V gene encodes CDR1 SEHNR and CDR2 FQNEAQ (reference sequence). V lost 5 bases and J 0 bases, leaving 11 bases between the germline ends. This CDR3 comprises 15 residues. The CDR3 region is CASSPGAGSNQPQHF. CDR3 in DNA: TGTGCCAGCAGCCCAGGGGCCGGTAGCAATCAGCCCCAGCATTTT.

This clonotype was found a few times. V gene TRBV20-1 combines with J gene TRBJ1-2; no clear D. The germline CDR1 and CDR2 sequences are DFQATT and SNEGSKA (reference sequence). V was cut by 6 bases and J by 8 bases, with 22 bases left in between. There are 14 residues in the CDR3. The CDR3 coding sequence is TGCAGTGCCCCCCTCCCCGGCGCTATCGGAGGCTACACCTTC. Translated: CSAPLPGAIGGYTF.

This clonotype was observed a few times. The chain is built from TRBV7-2 and TRBJ2-1; TRBD2 matches 8 bases. V shed 0 bases, J shed 7 bases, and the junction held 11 bases outside the gene matches. The V gene's germline CDR1 is SGHTA and CDR2 FQGNSA. The CDR3 is made up of 17 amino acids. CDR3 sequence reads: CASSLAPSGLVGNEQFF. The CDR3 bases are TGTGCCAGCAGCTTAGCGCCATCGGGACTAGTTGGAAATGAGCAGTTCTTC.